The clone carrying this T cell receptor (beta chain) appeared many times. The CDR3 is 12 amino acids. V dropped 5 bases and J dropped 0 bases, with 3 bases sitting between them. Germline V gene sequence: CDR1 MGHDK, CDR2 SYGVNS. The data stem from a study of T-cell memory formation after mild COVID-19. A single record per CDR3 protein comes from TCRdb applying MiXCR to the 5' RACE reads. The repertoire includes some 210,000 distinct CDR3 sequences, approximately 30% of them detected once, and about 10% sits in the top ten. The sample was PBMCs or a T cell subset sorted from them (not recorded which). The clonotype comes from an adult woman who had mild COVID-19 (a few samples of this study predate the infection). Cell type and time point are not known. The chain is built from TRBV25-1 and TRBJ2-3; the D is unclear. The DNA of the CDR3 is TGTGCCAGCAGTACTAGCACAGATACGCAGTATTTT. Encoded protein: CASSTSTDTQYF.